This T cell receptor beta chain derives from a study of CD8 T cells in ankylosing spondylitis. General study results and limits: Earlier work had already found some motif variants in reactive arthritis synovial fluid and blood. Reportedly, matched ankylosing spondylitis synovial fluid was significantly enriched for disease-linked clones. Apparently characteristic of ankylosing spondylitis blood was a TCR beta motif (about 8 highly homologous variants).

This clonotype came up many times. Its antigen is not identified. Germline V CDR1 and CDR2: LGHNA, YNFKEQ. Trimming at V came to 3 bases and at J to 2 bases, leaving 6 bases not matched to a gene. The CDR3 runs 15 residues. TCRdb processed the 5' RACE reads anew with MiXCR; each CDR3 protein has one entry. The sample lists roughly 700,000 distinct CDR3 sequences; 15% to 20% were seen once. The sequence was obtained from a male donor with ankylosing spondylitis. The V gene is TRBV4-2, the J gene TRBJ2-7; 8 bases agree with TRBD1. The specimen was blood, either unsorted or a sorted T cell fraction (not recorded which). CDR3 DNA sequence: TGTGCCAGCAGCCAGGCCGGGACAGGACCCTACGAGCAGTACTTC. This encodes CASSQAGTGPYEQYF.